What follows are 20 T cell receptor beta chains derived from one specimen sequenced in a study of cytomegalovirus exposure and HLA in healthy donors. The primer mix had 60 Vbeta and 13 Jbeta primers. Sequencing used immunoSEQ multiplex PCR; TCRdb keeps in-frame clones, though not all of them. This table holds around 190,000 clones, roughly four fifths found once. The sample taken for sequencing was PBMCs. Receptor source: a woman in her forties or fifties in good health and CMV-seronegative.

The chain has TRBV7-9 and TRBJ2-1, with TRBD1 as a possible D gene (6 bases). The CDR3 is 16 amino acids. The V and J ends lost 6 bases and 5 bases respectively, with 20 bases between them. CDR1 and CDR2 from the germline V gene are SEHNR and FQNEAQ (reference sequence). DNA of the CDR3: TGTGCCAGCAGGTTTTCGGACAGAGGAAGGAACAATGAGCAGTTCTTC. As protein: CASRFSDRGRNNEQFF.

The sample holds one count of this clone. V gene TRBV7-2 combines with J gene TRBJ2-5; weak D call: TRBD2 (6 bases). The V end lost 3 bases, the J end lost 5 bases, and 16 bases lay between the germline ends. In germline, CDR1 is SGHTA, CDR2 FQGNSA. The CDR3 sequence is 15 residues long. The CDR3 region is CASSFTATSSETQYF. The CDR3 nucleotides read TGTGCCAGCAGCTTTACGGCTACTAGCTCGGAGACCCAGTACTTC. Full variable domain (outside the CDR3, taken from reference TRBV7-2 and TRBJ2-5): GAGVSQSPSNKVTEKGKDVELRCDPISGHTALYWYRQSLGQGLEFLIYFQGNSAPDKSGLPSDRFSAERTGGSVSTLTIQRTQQEDSAVYLCASSFTATSSETQYFGPGTRLLVL.

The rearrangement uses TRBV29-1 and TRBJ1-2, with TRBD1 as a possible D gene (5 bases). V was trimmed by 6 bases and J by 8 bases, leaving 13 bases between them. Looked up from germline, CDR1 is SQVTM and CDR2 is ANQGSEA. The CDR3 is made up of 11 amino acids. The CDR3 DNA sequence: TGCAGCGTGCCAGGGTATGGGGGCTACACCTTC. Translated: CSVPGYGGYTF. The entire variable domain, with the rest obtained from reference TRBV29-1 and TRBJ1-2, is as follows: SAVISQKPSRDICQRGTSLTIQCQVDSQVTMMFWYRQQPGQSLTLIATANQGSEATYESGFVIDKFPISRPNLTFSTLTVSNMSPEDSSIYLCSVPGYGGYTFGSGTRLTVV.

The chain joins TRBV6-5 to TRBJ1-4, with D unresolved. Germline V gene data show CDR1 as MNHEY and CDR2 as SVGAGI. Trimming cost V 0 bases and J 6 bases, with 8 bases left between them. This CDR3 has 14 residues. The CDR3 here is CASSYSSGDEKLFF. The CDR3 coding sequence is TGTGCCAGCAGTTACTCGAGCGGGGATGAAAAACTGTTTTTT.

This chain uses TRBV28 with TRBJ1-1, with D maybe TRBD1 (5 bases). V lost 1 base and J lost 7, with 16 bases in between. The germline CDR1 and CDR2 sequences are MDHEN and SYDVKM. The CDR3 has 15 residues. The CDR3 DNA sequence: TGTGCCAGCAGTTTATCGGCGTCAGCGGGACGTGAAGCTTTCTTT. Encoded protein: CASSLSASAGREAFF.

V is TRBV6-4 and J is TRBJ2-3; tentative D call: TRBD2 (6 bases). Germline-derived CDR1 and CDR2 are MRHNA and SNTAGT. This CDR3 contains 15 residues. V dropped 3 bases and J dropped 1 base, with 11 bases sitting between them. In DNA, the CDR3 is TGTGCCAGCAGTGAGCAGGGAGGACGCACAGATACGCAGTATTTT. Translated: CASSEQGGRTDTQYF.

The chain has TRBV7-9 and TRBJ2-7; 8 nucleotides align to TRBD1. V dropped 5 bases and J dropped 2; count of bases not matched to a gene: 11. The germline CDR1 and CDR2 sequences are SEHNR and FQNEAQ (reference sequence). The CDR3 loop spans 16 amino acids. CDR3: CASSPRTGSETYEQYF. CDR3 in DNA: TGTGCCAGCAGCCCTCGGACAGGGAGTGAAACCTACGAGCAGTACTTC.

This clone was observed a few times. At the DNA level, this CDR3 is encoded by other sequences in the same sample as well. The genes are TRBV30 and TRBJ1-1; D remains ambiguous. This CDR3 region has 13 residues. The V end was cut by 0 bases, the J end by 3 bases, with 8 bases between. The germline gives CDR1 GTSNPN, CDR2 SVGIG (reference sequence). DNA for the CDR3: TGTGCCTGGAGTGTTGAGGGTGACACTGAAGCTTTCTTT. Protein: CAWSVEGDTEAFF.

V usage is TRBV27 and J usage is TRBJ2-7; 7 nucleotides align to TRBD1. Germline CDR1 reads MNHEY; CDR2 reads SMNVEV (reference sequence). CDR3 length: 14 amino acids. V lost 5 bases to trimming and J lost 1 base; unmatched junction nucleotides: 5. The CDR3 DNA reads TGTGCCAGCAGTCCCGGGACAGCTTCCTACGAGCAGTACTTC. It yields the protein CASSPGTASYEQYF.

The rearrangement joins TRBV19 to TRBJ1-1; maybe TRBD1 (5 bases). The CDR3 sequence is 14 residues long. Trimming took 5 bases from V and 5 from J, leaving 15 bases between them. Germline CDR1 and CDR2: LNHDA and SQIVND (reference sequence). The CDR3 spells CASSLDMTRTEAFF. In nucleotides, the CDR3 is TGTGCCAGTAGTTTGGACATGACAAGAACTGAAGCTTTCTTT.

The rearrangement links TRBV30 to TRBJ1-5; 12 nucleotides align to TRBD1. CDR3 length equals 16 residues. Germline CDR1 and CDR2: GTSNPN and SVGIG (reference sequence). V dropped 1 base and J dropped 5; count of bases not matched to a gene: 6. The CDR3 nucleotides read TGTGCCTGGAGTGAACACTGGGACAGGGGGCATCAGCCCCAGCATTTT. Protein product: CAWSEHWDRGHQPQHF.

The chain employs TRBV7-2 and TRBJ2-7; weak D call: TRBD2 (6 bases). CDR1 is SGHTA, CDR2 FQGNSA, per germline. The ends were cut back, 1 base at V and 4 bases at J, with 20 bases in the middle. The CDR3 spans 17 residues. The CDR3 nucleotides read TGTGCCAGCAGCTTAGTCGGCCCGGGACTCGCCATTTACGAGCAGTACTTC. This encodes CASSLVGPGLAIYEQYF.

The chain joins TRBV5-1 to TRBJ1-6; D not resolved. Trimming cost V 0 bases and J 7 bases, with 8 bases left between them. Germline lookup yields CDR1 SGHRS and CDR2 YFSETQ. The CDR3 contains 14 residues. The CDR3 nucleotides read TGCGCCAGCAGCTTGGCAGGTTACAATTCACCCCTCCACTTT. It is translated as CASSLAGYNSPLHF.

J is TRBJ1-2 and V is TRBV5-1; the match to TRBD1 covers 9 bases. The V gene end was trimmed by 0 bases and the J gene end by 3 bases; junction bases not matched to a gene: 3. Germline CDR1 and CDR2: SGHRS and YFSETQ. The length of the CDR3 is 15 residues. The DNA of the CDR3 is TGCGCCAGCAGCTTGGTGGGACAGGGAGACTATGGCTACACCTTC. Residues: CASSLVGQGDYGYTF.

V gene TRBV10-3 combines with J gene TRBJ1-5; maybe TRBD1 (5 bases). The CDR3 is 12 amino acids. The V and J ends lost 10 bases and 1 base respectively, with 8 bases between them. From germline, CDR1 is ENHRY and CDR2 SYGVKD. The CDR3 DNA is TGTGCCAGCGGGGGAAGCAATCAGCCCCAGCATTTT. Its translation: CASGGSNQPQHF.

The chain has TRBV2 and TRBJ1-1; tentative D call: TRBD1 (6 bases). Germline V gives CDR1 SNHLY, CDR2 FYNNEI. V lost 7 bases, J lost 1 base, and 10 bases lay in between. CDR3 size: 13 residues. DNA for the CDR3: TGTGCCAGCATCGCGACAGGGAACACTGAAGCTTTCTTT. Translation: CASIATGNTEAFF.

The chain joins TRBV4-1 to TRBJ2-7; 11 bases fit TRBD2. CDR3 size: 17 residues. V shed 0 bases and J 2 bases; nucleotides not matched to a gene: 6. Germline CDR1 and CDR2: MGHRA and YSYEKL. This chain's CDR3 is CASSQEAGTSGTYEQYF. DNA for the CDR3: TGCGCCAGCAGCCAAGAGGCAGGGACTAGCGGAACCTACGAGCAGTACTTC.

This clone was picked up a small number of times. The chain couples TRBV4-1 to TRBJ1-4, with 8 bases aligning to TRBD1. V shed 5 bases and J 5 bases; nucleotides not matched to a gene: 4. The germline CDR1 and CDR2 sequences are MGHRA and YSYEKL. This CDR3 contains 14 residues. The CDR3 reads CASSDTGGNEKLFF. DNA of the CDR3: TGCGCCAGCAGCGATACAGGGGGGAATGAAAAACTGTTTTTT.

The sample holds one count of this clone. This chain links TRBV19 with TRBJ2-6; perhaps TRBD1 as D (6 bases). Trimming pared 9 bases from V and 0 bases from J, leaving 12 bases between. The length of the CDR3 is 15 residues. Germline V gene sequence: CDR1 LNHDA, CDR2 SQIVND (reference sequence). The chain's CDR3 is CASLKGGSGANVLTF. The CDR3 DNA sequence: TGTGCCAGCCTAAAAGGGGGCTCTGGGGCCAACGTCCTGACTTTC.

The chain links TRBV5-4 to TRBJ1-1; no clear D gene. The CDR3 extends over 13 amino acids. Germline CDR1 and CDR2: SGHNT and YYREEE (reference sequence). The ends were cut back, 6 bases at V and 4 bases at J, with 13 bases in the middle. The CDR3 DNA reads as TGTGCCAGCAACAAACCCCCTGGCACTGAAGCTTTCTTT. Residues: CASNKPPGTEAFF. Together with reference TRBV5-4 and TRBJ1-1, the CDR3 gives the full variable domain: ETGVTQSPTHLIKTRGQQVTLRCSSQSGHNTVSWYQQALGQGPQFIFQYYREEENGRGNFPPRFSGLQFPNYSSELNVNALELDDSALYLCASNKPPGTEAFFGQGTRLTVV.